This TCR beta chain was observed in a study of shared clonotypes between healthy human individuals. Broader study findings: Naive subsets generally had larger estimated richness than memory subsets.

The germline CDR1 and CDR2 sequences are ENHRY and SYGVKD. The V gene end was trimmed by 6 bases and the J gene end by 5 bases; junction bases not matched to a gene: 7. The CDR3 is 15 residues long. It was across several immunoSEQ plates that each subset's genomic DNA was evenly split. Authors' analysis steps: With immunoSEQ giving junction-only sequences and no quality scores, filtering differed. Clones were read by immunoSEQ multiplex PCR, and TCRdb kept only the in-frame ones, dropping some. V and J calls and clone size are given by that table; D and trimming were obtained from the DNA. The sample lists about 2.5 million clones, approximately 90% occurring once. For this clone: Its target is not known.

The sequencing sample was made of naive CD4+ T cells from PBMCs. The subset is: CD45RA+ positively selected. The chain carries TRBV10-3 and TRBJ2-5; 12 nucleotides align to TRBD2. The TCR comes from a man aged 18 to 35 in good health. Some clones in this sample may be carry-over from other donors' samples. Here the CDR3 reads CAIRETSGSGETQYF. The CDR3 bases are TGTGCCATCAGGGAGACTAGCGGGAGCGGTGAGACCCAGTACTTC.